Detailed here is one TCR beta chain. The target antigen is unknown. The ends were cut back, 5 bases at V and 4 bases at J, with 12 bases in the middle. Germline V gene sequence: CDR1 SGHNT, CDR2 YENEEA. The length of the CDR3 is 13 residues. This sample was included in a study of T-cell memory formation after mild COVID-19. Overall study context: In these data, TCR clusters were largely donor specific. Study results and limitations: Among CD4+ contracting clones, most were CM and EM, and CD8+ ones EMRA. Cross-reactive memory apparently joined, as some responding clones appeared in pre-infection memory. Whether day 37 second-wave clones are SARS-CoV-2-specific was not confirmed.

TCRdb reprocessed the 5' RACE reads via MiXCR and lists one record per CDR3 protein. The repertoire consists of about 470,000 distinct CDR3 sequences, with about 18% occurring once and the leading ten covering roughly 12%. Sequencing was carried out using PBMCs or a T cell subset sorted from them (not recorded which). The chain joins TRBV11-3 to TRBJ2-7; no reliable D call. This TCR was sampled from an adult woman who had mild COVID-19 (a few samples of this study predate the infection). Cell type and time point are not known. CDR3 amino acids: CASSPRVAYEQYF. The CDR3 nucleotides read TGTGCCAGCAGCCCCCGCGTGGCTTACGAGCAGTACTTC.